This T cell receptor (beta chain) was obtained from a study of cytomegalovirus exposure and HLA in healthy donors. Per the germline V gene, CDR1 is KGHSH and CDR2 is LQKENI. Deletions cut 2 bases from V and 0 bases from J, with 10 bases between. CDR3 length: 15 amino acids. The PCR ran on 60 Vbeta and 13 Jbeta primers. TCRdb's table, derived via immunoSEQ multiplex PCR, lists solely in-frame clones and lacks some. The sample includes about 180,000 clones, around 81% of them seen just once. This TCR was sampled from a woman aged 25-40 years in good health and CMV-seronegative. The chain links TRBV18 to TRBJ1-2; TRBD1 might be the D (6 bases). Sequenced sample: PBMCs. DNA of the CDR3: TGTGCCAGCTCACCAACAGGGCCCACTAACTATGGCTACACCTTC. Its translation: CASSPTGPTNYGYTF.